These T cell receptor beta chains were read from a single sample in a study of response to subunit inactivated influenza vaccine. From the RT-PCR reads, TCRdb called clonotypes with MiXCR, one entry per CDR3 protein. The data show around 850,000 distinct CDR3 sequences, around 20% seen once. The source was PBMCs from blood, collected about 5 days after vaccination. The source is a man aged 50 to 59 who received an inactivated influenza vaccine. The CDR3 runs from the conserved cysteine through the conserved F or W. Fields, in order: J gene, D gene, clone size, V gene, CDR3 length, CDR3 protein, CDR3 DNA. A D gene is named only where the DNA matches it firmly. Only some rows state a clone size, as once, few, many or a class for expanded clones.

TRBJ2-5 - - TRBV7-9 14 CASSPPFGVETQYF TGTGCCAGCAGCCCCCCCTTCGGGGTGGAGACCCAGTACTTC
TRBJ2-3 - many TRBV20-1 15 CSARDDGLSTDTQYF TGCAGTGCTAGAGATGACGGGCTTAGCACAGATACGCAGTATTTT
TRBJ2-1 TRBD1 - TRBV5-6 13 CASSLQGENEQFF TGTGCCAGCAGCTTACAGGGGGAAAATGAGCAGTTCTTC
TRBJ2-7 TRBD2 many TRBV20-1 15 CSAREPLAGYYEQYF TGCAGTGCTAGAGAACCCCTAGCGGGGTACTACGAGCAGTACTTC
TRBJ1-6 - - TRBV12-3/TRBV12-4 13 CASSLIRDSPLHF TGTGCCAGCAGTTTAATCCGGGATTCACCCCTCCACTTT
TRBJ2-5 TRBD2 - TRBV4-3 15 CASSQGGLAGETQYF TGCGCCAGCAGCCAAGGGGGACTAGCTGGGGAGACCCAGTACTTC
TRBJ2-3 TRBD1 - TRBV7-8 15 CASSLRAGGAEVQYF TGTGCCAGCAGCTTACGGGCAGGGGGCGCAGAGGTGCAGTATTTT
TRBJ2-1 TRBD2 few TRBV9 16 CASSAGTSGSWIEQFF TGTGCCAGCAGCGCCGGGACTAGCGGGAGTTGGATTGAGCAGTTCTTC
TRBJ2-3 TRBD2 many TRBV12-3/TRBV12-4 14 CASSSGLEADTQYF TGTGCCAGCAGTTCGGGACTAGAGGCAGATACGCAGTATTTT
TRBJ2-5 - few TRBV29-1 11 CSERTGETQYF TGCAGCGAGCGAACCGGGGAGACCCAGTACTTC
TRBJ2-7 TRBD1 few TRBV6-2/TRBV6-3 14 CARGRDRHSYEQYF TGTGCCAGGGGTCGGGACAGACACTCCTACGAGCAGTACTTC
TRBJ1-2 - - TRBV5-1 15 CASSRGGAGNYGYTF TGCGCCAGCAGCCGTGGTGGGGCAGGGAACTATGGCTACACCTTC
TRBJ2-7 - few TRBV6-1 13 CATLGGQSYEQYF TGTGCCACCCTGGGTGGGCAGTCCTACGAGCAGTACTTC
TRBJ2-7 TRBD2 - TRBV20-1 14 CSAFGPLAGVGHYF TGCAGTGCTTTCGGGCCACTAGCGGGAGTAGGGCATTACTTC
TRBJ2-1 - many TRBV10-3 12 CAISVGGYEQFF TGTGCCATCAGCGTGGGGGGCTATGAGCAGTTCTTC
TRBJ2-3 - few TRBV5-1 16 CASSDLRAGLTDTQYF TGCGCCAGCAGCGATCTGCGGGCGGGACTCACAGATACGCAGTATTTT
TRBJ2-5 TRBD1 few TRBV9 17 CASSVSPGTGGGETQYF TGTGCCAGCAGCGTAAGCCCGGGGACAGGGGGCGGCGAGACCCAGTACTTC
TRBJ1-2 - few TRBV20-1 13 CSASDTRNYGYTF TGCAGTGCCTCGGACACTCGGAACTATGGCTACACCTTC
TRBJ2-2 - few TRBV7-3 13 CASSARTTSELFF TGTGCCAGCAGTGCGAGGACAACCTCGGAGCTGTTTTTT
TRBJ2-5 TRBD1 - TRBV7-2 13 CASSSGQGIPQYF TGTGCCAGCAGCTCAGGACAGGGGATTCCCCAGTACTTC
TRBJ1-1 - - TRBV29-1 13 CSVEAVGGTEAFF TGCAGCGTTGAGGCGGTTGGAGGCACTGAAGCTTTCTTT
TRBJ2-1 - few TRBV28 13 CASTRTTLHEQFF TGTGCCAGCACACGGACTACTCTTCATGAGCAGTTCTTC
TRBJ2-1 - - TRBV24-1 14 CATSPGRHYNEQFF TGTGCCACCAGTCCGGGACGGCACTACAATGAGCAGTTCTTC
TRBJ2-1 TRBD2 many TRBV7-2 15 CASSSPTSGSNEQFF TGTGCCAGCAGCTCTCCGACTAGCGGGAGCAATGAGCAGTTCTTC
TRBJ1-5 - many TRBV4-3 14 CASSQGFQGQPQHF TGCGCCAGCAGCCAAGGTTTTCAGGGTCAGCCCCAGCATTTT
TRBJ1-1 - few TRBV20-1 12 CSARAVNTEAFF TGCAGTGCTAGAGCCGTGAACACTGAAGCTTTCTTT
TRBJ2-5 - few TRBV7-8 14 CASSLPGVEETQYF TGTGCCAGCAGCTTACCAGGAGTCGAGGAGACCCAGTACTTC
TRBJ1-2 - few TRBV20-1 12 CSARVQAHGYTF TGCAGTGCTAGAGTCCAGGCCCATGGCTACACCTTC
TRBJ2-1 - - TRBV19 15 CASSISAADYNEQFF TGTGCCAGTAGTATCTCGGCCGCAGACTACAATGAGCAGTTCTTC
TRBJ2-1 - few TRBV10-3 11 CAISGVNEQFF TGTGCCATCAGTGGAGTCAATGAGCAGTTCTTC
TRBJ2-1 TRBD2 few TRBV12-3/TRBV12-4 18 CASRGLAGAISSYNEQFF TGTGCCAGCAGGGGACTAGCGGGAGCTATCAGCTCCTACAATGAGCAGTTCTTC
TRBJ2-1 TRBD2 - TRBV5-1 16 CASSPLTSGRDNEQFF TGCGCCAGCAGCCCGTTGACTAGCGGGAGGGACAATGAGCAGTTCTTC
TRBJ2-7 - few TRBV7-6 14 CASSLGATTGEQYF TGTGCCAGCAGCTTAGGGGCAACAACGGGCGAGCAGTACTTC
TRBJ1-6 - - TRBV10-3 13 CAISAPEGSPLHF TGTGCCATCAGTGCACCAGAAGGGTCACCCCTCCACTTT
TRBJ2-5 TRBD2 many TRBV12-3/TRBV12-4 16 CASSFMNLAGSETQYF TGTGCCAGCAGTTTCATGAATCTAGCGGGATCGGAGACCCAGTACTTC
TRBJ2-3 - once TRBV9 15 CASSVEIHSTDTQYF TGTGCCAGCAGCGTAGAGATCCATAGCACAGATACGCAGTATTTT
TRBJ2-7 TRBD1 few TRBV20-1 13 CSATQGAGYEQYF TGCAGTGCCACACAGGGGGCTGGCTACGAGCAGTACTTC
TRBJ2-3 - few TRBV12-3/TRBV12-4 13 CASSLVQSDTQYF TGTGCCAGCAGTTTAGTCCAGTCAGATACGCAGTATTTT
TRBJ2-2 - many TRBV4-3 15 CASSQDRANTGELFF TGCGCCAGCAGCCAAGATCGGGCGAACACCGGGGAGCTGTTTTTT
TRBJ1-1 TRBD1 few TRBV4-2 15 CASSRSGQGITEAFF TGTGCCAGCAGCCGCTCGGGACAGGGGATAACTGAAGCTTTCTTT
TRBJ2-5 - few TRBV2 16 CASTWGGLAEQETQYF TGTGCCAGCACGTGGGGGGGGCTAGCGGAACAAGAGACCCAGTACTTC
TRBJ2-7 TRBD2 - TRBV20-1 15 CSAREPLAGDNEQYF TGCAGTGCTAGAGAGCCACTAGCGGGGGATAACGAGCAGTACTTC
TRBJ1-1 - many TRBV30 12 CAWSRANTEAFF TGTGCCTGGAGCAGGGCGAACACTGAAGCTTTCTTT
TRBJ2-7 - - TRBV20-1 15 CSARETRGSVYEQYF TGCAGTGCTAGAGAAACCAGGGGATCGGTCTACGAGCAGTACTTC
TRBJ2-1 TRBD1 few TRBV7-6 15 CASSPDRFIGNEQFF TGTGCCAGCAGCCCGGACAGGTTTATAGGCAATGAGCAGTTCTTC
TRBJ2-5 - - TRBV15 16 CATSRGQTLPQETQYF TGTGCCACCAGCAGAGGACAGACCCTCCCTCAGGAGACCCAGTACTTC
TRBJ2-6 TRBD1 - TRBV7-2 17 CASGDRVLLSGANVLTF TGTGCCAGCGGGGACAGGGTCCTTCTCTCTGGGGCCAACGTCCTGACTTTC
TRBJ2-7 TRBD1 - TRBV5-1 14 CASSLGQSYHEQYF TGCGCCAGCAGCCTGGGACAGTCCTACCACGAGCAGTACTTC
TRBJ2-1 - - TRBV5-6 12 CASSLLRAEQFF TGTGCCAGCAGCCTTTTACGGGCTGAGCAGTTCTTC
TRBJ2-7 TRBD1 - TRBV2 14 CASNTQGQNYEQYF TGTGCCAGCAACACTCAGGGACAGAACTACGAGCAGTACTTC
TRBJ2-5 - - TRBV29-1 13 CSVEWVGMETQYF TGCAGCGTTGAATGGGTGGGGATGGAGACCCAGTACTTC
TRBJ2-1 TRBD2 - TRBV9 15 CASSATSGGYNEQFF TGTGCCAGCAGCGCTACTAGCGGGGGATACAATGAGCAGTTCTTC
TRBJ1-5 - many TRBV7-9 14 CASSLAGNNQPQHF TGTGCCAGCAGCTTAGCAGGGAACAATCAGCCCCAGCATTTT
TRBJ2-7 - - TRBV7-9 15 CASTASARHPLEQYF TGTGCCAGCACCGCTTCCGCAAGACACCCGCTCGAGCAGTACTTC
TRBJ1-1 - - TRBV4-3 14 CASSQEVAGTEAFF TGCGCCAGCAGCCAAGAGGTTGCTGGCACTGAAGCTTTCTTT
TRBJ1-1 - few TRBV29-1 11 CSVGRNTEAFF TGCAGCGTCGGAAGGAACACTGAAGCTTTCTTT
TRBJ2-5 - - TRBV2 14 CASSDLGLRETQYF TGTGCCAGCAGTGACTTGGGCCTTAGGGAGACCCAGTACTTC
TRBJ1-1 - - TRBV21-1 10 CASSIPEAFF TGTGCCAGCAGCATCCCTGAAGCTTTCTTT